The source of this T cell receptor (beta chain) is a study of T cells of healthy individuals. This clonotype was seen many times. TCRdb redid the calling of the 5' RACE reads with MiXCR, one entry per CDR3 protein. The sample has tens of thousands of distinct CDR3 sequences, about a sixth seen once; the top ten hold around 4.5%. Germline V CDR1 and CDR2: SGHTA, FQGNSA. The CDR3 loop spans 14 amino acids. Trimming took off 1 base at V and 3 bases at J, with 9 bases between the two ends. This TCR came from a human donor in good health. The chain couples TRBV7-2 to TRBJ1-1; D not certain. CDR3 in DNA: TGTGCCAGCAGCTTAGATCGTCAACACACTGAAGCTTTCTTT. This encodes CASSLDRQHTEAFF.